The 21 T cell receptor beta chains listed next were all sequenced from one sample in a study of blood T cell repertoires in COVID-19 (dated by TCRdb to 2018 to 2020). The library was made by the immunoSEQ multiplex PCR assay. TCRdb carries this immuneACCESS record with in-frame sequences only. Its versions omit some clonotypes, under half of them owing to an unresolved V gene in the studies checked, with the rest unexplained. For this sample there are a few hundred thousand clones; approximately 88% appear just once. The top ten clonotypes cover approximately 7% of the sample. The sample comprised peripheral blood. Every receptor here comes from a woman aged 25 to 39 who had recovered from COVID-19.

CDR3 region: CATSDPGVNYEQYF. The DNA for the CDR3 is TGTGCCACCAGTGATCCAGGCGTGAACTACGAGCAGTACTTC. The chain uses TRBV24-1 and TRBJ2-7; D is uncertain. Trimming removed 3 bases at V and 3 bases at J, with 11 bases between. There are 14 residues in the CDR3. Germline CDR1 KGHDR, CDR2 SFDVKD.

J is TRBJ2-3 and V is TRBV5-5; D gene unclear. This CDR3 is built from 15 residues. From germline, CDR1 is SGHKS and CDR2 YYEKEE (reference sequence). The germline V and J ends were trimmed by 5 bases and 3 bases, with 16 bases remaining between them. The CDR3 region has the DNA TGTGCCAGCAGTCGTAACCTGGCCCAAACAGATACGCAGTATTTT. Translation: CASSRNLAQTDTQYF.

The CDR3 sequence is CASSIGQGTYTEAFF. In DNA, the CDR3 is TGTGCCAGTAGTATCGGACAGGGGACTTACACTGAAGCTTTCTTT. The V call is TRBV19, the J call TRBJ1-1, with TRBD1 identical over 9 bases. V gave up 3 bases and J gave up 3 bases; unmatched junction bases: 5. From germline, CDR1 is LNHDA and CDR2 SQIVND (reference sequence). The CDR3 extends over 15 amino acids.

This clone turned up a few times. The V gene is TRBV10-3, the J gene TRBJ2-3, with D possibly being TRBD2 (7 bases). Per the germline V gene, CDR1 is ENHRY and CDR2 is SYGVKD. V lost 6 bases and J 1 base, leaving 20 bases between the germline ends. The CDR3 runs to 17 residues. The CDR3 DNA sequence: TGTGCCATCAGGGGGCCAATCGCGGGGGCCCGCACAGATACGCAGTATTTT. Protein product: CAIRGPIAGARTDTQYF.

V gene TRBV6-5 combines with J gene TRBJ1-3, with 8 bases matching TRBD1. The CDR3 covers 14 residues. Per the germline V gene, CDR1 is MNHEY and CDR2 is SVGAGI. The V gene end was trimmed by 7 bases and the J gene end by 7 bases; junction bases not matched to a gene: 9. CDR3 sequence: CASITDRVRNTIYF. In DNA form, the CDR3 reads TGTGCCAGCATTACGGACAGGGTTAGGAACACCATATATTTT.

The chain links TRBV6-1 to TRBJ1-4; possible D gene TRBD1, 5 bases. Per the germline V gene, CDR1 is MNHNS and CDR2 is SASEGT. CDR3 length equals 17 residues. V gave up 2 bases and J gave up 1 base, with 14 bases separating them. CDR3 amino acids: CASSERVLRGTNEKLFF. Written as DNA, the CDR3 is TGTGCCAGCAGTGAAAGGGTATTAAGGGGAACTAATGAAAAACTGTTTTTT.

The chain uses TRBV6-5 and TRBJ1-3; TRBD1 agrees at 7 bases. Germline CDR1 and CDR2: MNHEY and SVGAGI. Unmatched junction bases numbered 9, after V lost 6 bases and J lost 4 bases. This CDR3 has 15 amino acids. The chain's CDR3 is CASSPRTTGGNTIYF. The CDR3, as DNA: TGTGCCAGCAGCCCGCGCACGACAGGGGGAAACACCATATATTTT.

The rearrangement uses TRBV19 and TRBJ1-2; unclear D gene. The germline gives CDR1 LNHDA, CDR2 SQIVND (reference sequence). Trimming took 4 bases from V and 5 from J, leaving 5 bases between them. This CDR3 is 11 amino acids long. CDR3 sequence: CASSTLYGYTF. CDR3 DNA sequence: TGTGCCAGTAGTACCCTTTATGGCTACACCTTC.

The J gene is TRBJ1-1, the V gene TRBV6-5, with a tentative D call TRBD1 (6 bases). CDR3 length: 16 amino acids. CDR1 and CDR2 from the germline V gene are MNHEY and SVGAGI. V was shortened by 2 bases and J by 5 bases, with 18 bases between the two germline ends. Here the CDR3 reads CASSYVSSSRGTEAFF. DNA of the CDR3: TGTGCCAGCAGTTACGTCTCTTCGTCCAGGGGAACTGAAGCTTTCTTT.

The V call is TRBV3-1 (or the pseudogene TRBV3-2), the J call TRBJ2-3; TRBD2 agrees at 7 bases. V lost 8 bases, J lost 2 bases, and 7 bases stayed unmatched. CDR1 and CDR2 from the germline V gene are LGHDT and YNNKEL (reference sequence). The CDR3 is 14 residues long. The CDR3 here is CASRREGFTDTQYF. CDR3 nucleotide sequence: TGTGCCAGCCGCAGGGAGGGATTCACAGATACGCAGTATTTT.

In this sample, this clone turned up once. This chain uses TRBV3-1 (or the pseudogene TRBV3-2) with TRBJ2-5; 8 positions match TRBD1. This CDR3 comprises 15 residues. V was pared by 5 bases and J by 2 bases, with 7 bases of the junction left unmatched. Germline loops: CDR1 LGHDT, CDR2 YNNKEL (reference sequence). The CDR3 nucleotides read TGTGCCAGCAGCATCGCGACAGGGGTTCAAGAGACCCAGTACTTC. Translated, it gives CASSIATGVQETQYF.

V usage is TRBV7-8 and J usage is TRBJ2-6, with TRBD1 as a possible D gene (5 bases). V lost 2 bases and J lost 4, with 12 bases in between. Germline CDR1 SGHVS, CDR2 FQNEAQ. The CDR3 loop spans 16 amino acids. The CDR3 spells CASSLRQGAGANVLTF. The CDR3 nucleotides read TGTGCCAGCAGCTTAAGGCAGGGTGCCGGGGCCAACGTCCTGACTTTC.

There are a few counts of this clone. The chain couples TRBV12-3 or TRBV12-4 to TRBJ1-2; D remains ambiguous. Trimming pared 6 bases from V and 8 bases from J, leaving 10 bases between. This CDR3 is 11 amino acids long. The CDR3 reads CASSSRSGYTF. The CDR3 DNA sequence: TGTGCCAGCAGCTCACGTAGCGGCTACACCTTC.

The V gene is TRBV6-5, the J gene TRBJ1-6, with 9 nucleotides matching TRBD1. Losses at the gene ends were 5 bases for V and 9 bases for J; bases not matched to a gene: 8. CDR1 and CDR2 from the germline V gene are MNHEY and SVGAGI. This CDR3 has 15 residues. The CDR3 sequence is CASSRTTGGSSPLHF. CDR3 nucleotides: TGTGCCAGCAGTAGAACGACAGGGGGGAGTTCACCCCTCCACTTT.

This clone was recorded a few times. The chain combines TRBV6-5 with TRBJ1-2, with 7 bases that match TRBD1. V shed 6 bases, J shed 6 bases, and the junction held 4 bases outside the gene matches. CDR1 and CDR2 (germline): MNHEY, SVGAGI. This CDR3 has 12 amino acids. DNA of the CDR3: TGTGCCAGCAGGACAGGGCCCCATGGCTACACCTTC. Translating it yields CASRTGPHGYTF.

This chain's CDR3 is CASSRRGQGYEQYF. In DNA, the CDR3 is TGTGCCAGCAGCCGCCGGGGACAGGGCTACGAGCAGTACTTC. The rearrangement links TRBV28 to TRBJ2-7; 9 bases are shared with TRBD1. Germline assignment: CDR1 MDHEN and CDR2 SYDVKM. CDR3 size: 14 residues. Losses at the gene ends were 6 bases for V and 3 bases for J; bases not matched to a gene: 6.

Regarding this clone: At one end the junction does not follow the germline gene, possibly because of a read error. The chain links TRBV7-6 to TRBJ1-2; D unresolved. The CDR3 is 11 residues long. Germline CDR1 SGHVS, CDR2 FNYEAQ. CDR3 region: CASSSEGLIPF. The CDR3 coding sequence is TGTGCCAGCAGCTCCGAAGGACTGATACCCTTC.

This sequence joins TRBV11-3 and TRBJ1-6, with D hard to call. Deletions cut 1 base from V and 11 bases from J, with 6 bases between. The V gene's germline CDR1 is SGHNT and CDR2 YENEEA. The CDR3 loop spans 12 amino acids. DNA of the CDR3: TGTGCCAGCAGCTTAGGAGACACACCCCTCCACTTT. This encodes CASSLGDTPLHF.

This sequence joins TRBV5-5 and TRBJ2-7; 11 bases fit TRBD2. After removal of 4 bases from V and 3 bases from J, the junction contained 9 bases not matched to a gene. CDR1 and CDR2 from the germline V gene are SGHKS and YYEKEE (reference sequence). The CDR3 sequence is 16 residues long. CDR3 sequence: CASSVGLAGGRYEQYF. The CDR3 DNA sequence: TGTGCCAGCAGCGTGGGCCTAGCGGGGGGACGCTACGAGCAGTACTTC.

The V gene is TRBV19, the J gene TRBJ1-2, with 8 bases matching TRBD1. With V trimmed by 7 bases and J by 6 bases, 19 bases remained unmatched. The length of the CDR3 is 17 residues. CDR1 is LNHDA, CDR2 SQIVND, per germline (reference sequence). In nucleotides, the CDR3 is TGTGCCAGTACCCCAAGCAGGGGACAGGTATTACCCGATGGCTACACCTTC. Amino acid sequence: CASTPSRGQVLPDGYTF.

The V call is TRBV7-3, the J call TRBJ2-7, with 12 bases matching TRBD2. CDR3 length: 16 residues. Germline V CDR1 and CDR2: SGHTA, FQGTGA. Germline trimming cut 5 bases from V and 0 bases from J; bases unmatched to any gene: 5. The CDR3 DNA follows: TGTGCCAGCAGCCACGGGACTAGCGGGCTCTCCTACGAGCAGTACTTC. Translated, it gives CASSHGTSGLSYEQYF.